This passage covers 25 T cell receptor beta chains from one sample sequenced in a study of T cell responses to AZD1222 COVID-19 vaccine. Using immunoSEQ multiplex PCR, the repertoire was profiled, and TCRdb retains in-frame clones only, with some absent. The data show fewer than 200,000 clones, approximately 90% seen once. This sample comprised peripheral blood, obtained 28 days after the second dose of the MenACWY control vaccine. Every receptor here comes from an adult who received the MenACWY meningococcal vaccine as a control.

This chain links TRBV6-5 with TRBJ2-6, with D maybe TRBD1 (6 bases). Deletions cut 6 bases from V and 4 bases from J, with 13 bases between. The CDR3 spans 15 residues. CDR1 and CDR2 from the germline V gene are MNHEY and SVGAGI. The DNA of the CDR3 is TGTGCCAGCAGGAAACAGGGAGCCGGGGCCAACGTCCTGACTTTC. Protein: CASRKQGAGANVLTF.

The chain links TRBV12-5 to TRBJ1-1, with unresolved D. CDR3 length: 13 amino acids. V was clipped by 7 bases and J by 0 bases, with 9 bases between them. Germline V gives CDR1 LGHNT, CDR2 FRNRAP. CDR3 residues: CASARTLNTEAFF. DNA of the CDR3: TGTGCTAGTGCCCGGACTTTGAACACTGAAGCTTTCTTT.

The CDR3 DNA sequence: TGTGCCAGCAGTGAATTTAGGGTTTCACCCCTCCACTTT. Translating it yields CASSEFRVSPLHF. This chain joins TRBV25-1 and TRBJ1-6; no clear D gene. V lost 1 base and J 9 bases, leaving 7 bases between the germline ends. Germline V gives CDR1 MGHDK, CDR2 SYGVNS. The CDR3 extends over 13 amino acids.

The chain joins TRBV6-2 or TRBV6-3 to TRBJ1-2; no clear D. Germline CDR1 MNHEY, CDR2 SVGEGT. Trimming pared 2 bases from V and 4 bases from J, leaving 11 bases between. The CDR3 extends over 14 amino acids. CDR3 residues: CASSYEEFSYGYTF. CDR3 nucleotide sequence: TGTGCCAGCAGTTACGAAGAGTTCTCCTATGGCTACACCTTC.

This sequence joins TRBV6-1 and TRBJ2-5; TRBD2 matches 8 bases. CDR1 is MNHNS, CDR2 SASEGT, per germline. There are 14 residues in the CDR3. V shed 0 bases, J shed 4 bases, and the junction held 1 base outside the gene matches. The CDR3 here is CASSEALAGETQYF. The CDR3 coding sequence is TGTGCCAGCAGTGAAGCGCTAGCGGGAGAGACCCAGTACTTC.

The rearrangement links TRBV4-1 to TRBJ2-2; 7 positions match TRBD1. J was trimmed by 4 bases and V by 3 bases; bases with no gene match: 2. The CDR3 runs 14 residues. The germline V gene has CDR1 MGHRA and CDR2 YSYEKL. CDR3 sequence: CASSHDRVTGELFF. The CDR3, as DNA: TGCGCCAGCAGCCATGACAGGGTCACCGGGGAGCTGTTTTTT.

This clone was counted a single time. The rearrangement uses TRBV20-1 and TRBJ2-3; D perhaps matches TRBD1 (5 bases). CDR1 is DFQATT, CDR2 SNEGSKA, per germline (reference sequence). Trimming removed 0 bases at V and 10 bases at J, with 8 bases between. The CDR3 contains 11 residues. The CDR3 is CSARDSRAQYF. The CDR3 DNA reads TGCAGTGCTAGAGATAGCAGGGCGCAGTATTTT.

CDR3 protein: CASRRRDTQYF. For the CDR3, the DNA is TGTGCCAGCAGACGGCGAGATACGCAGTATTTT. The chain links TRBV11-3 to TRBJ2-3; D not resolved. Germline values: CDR1 SGHNT, CDR2 YENEEA. The CDR3 is made up of 11 amino acids. V dropped 6 bases and J dropped 5 bases, with 6 bases sitting between them. The whole variable domain, remainder taken from reference TRBV11-3 and TRBJ2-3, is EAGVVQSPRYKIIEKKQPVAFWCNPISGHNTLYWYLQNLGQGPELLIRYENEEAVDDSQLPKDRFSAERLKGVDSTLKIQPAELGDSAVYLCASRRRDTQYFGPGTRLTVL.

V gene TRBV28 combines with J gene TRBJ1-1; possible D gene TRBD1, 5 bases. Germline lookup yields CDR1 MDHEN and CDR2 SYDVKM. This CDR3 has 16 amino acids. Trimming removed 8 bases from V and 10 bases from J, with 29 bases in between. The chain's CDR3 is CASRIGGFGGFSVAFF. Written as DNA, the CDR3 is TGTGCCAGCCGTATTGGGGGTTTCGGGGGGTTTTCCGTAGCTTTCTTT.

This chain joins TRBV6-5 and TRBJ1-5; D unresolved. Germline V CDR1 and CDR2: MNHEY, SVGAGI. Trimming left V 8 bases short and J 6 bases short, with 14 bases between. The CDR3 runs to 13 residues. The CDR3 DNA follows: TGTGCCAGCTCGAAAGGGTTAGGTCAGCCCCAGCATTTT. It encodes CASSKGLGQPQHF.

The rearrangement uses TRBV28 and TRBJ2-2, with no clear D. Trimming cost V 5 bases and J 8 bases, with 12 bases left between them. Per the germline V gene, CDR1 is MDHEN and CDR2 is SYDVKM. The CDR3 is 13 amino acids. The CDR3 protein is CASSPRVLGELFF. The CDR3 nucleotides read TGTGCCAGCAGTCCCCGGGTGTTGGGGGAGCTGTTTTTT.

The chain carries TRBV29-1 and TRBJ1-1, with TRBD1 as a possible D gene (5 bases). Germline values: CDR1 SQVTM, CDR2 ANQGSEA. Trimming took 6 bases from V and 4 from J, leaving 15 bases between them. The CDR3 spans 13 residues. CDR3 coding DNA: TGCAGCGTCGAACGGGGGTTGGGCACTGAAGCTTTCTTT. Protein product: CSVERGLGTEAFF.

This clone was counted once. The V call is TRBV10-3, the J call TRBJ2-7; D might be TRBD1 (6 bases). Germline V gene lookup returns CDR1 ENHRY and CDR2 SYGVKD. The CDR3 spans 16 residues. Trimming stripped 3 bases from V and 0 bases from J, with 15 bases between. CDR3 region: CAISDGRAGDSYEQYF. In DNA, the CDR3 is TGTGCCATCAGTGATGGTCGCGCAGGGGACTCCTACGAGCAGTACTTC.

The chain recombines TRBV19 with TRBJ1-5; D is possibly TRBD1 (6 bases). CDR3 length: 16 residues. The germline V gene encodes CDR1 LNHDA and CDR2 SQIVND (reference sequence). The V and J ends lost 4 bases and 6 bases respectively, with 19 bases between them. CDR3 nucleotides: TGTGCCAGTAGTACCATTACAGGGAAATGGAGTCAGCCCCAGCATTTT. Protein product: CASSTITGKWSQPQHF.

The rearrangement joins TRBV28 to TRBJ1-4, with 7 bases identical to TRBD1. This CDR3 is 16 amino acids long. Germline CDR1 is MDHEN and CDR2 is SYDVKM. The V and J ends lost 4 bases and 7 bases, in that order; junction bases with no gene match: 12. DNA for the CDR3: TGTGCCAGCAGTTCGCCACAGGGGCATGGTGGTGAAAAACTGTTTTTT. Translated, it gives CASSSPQGHGGEKLFF.

V and J are TRBV7-2 and TRBJ2-6; D uncertain. CDR3 size: 19 residues. V was clipped by 3 bases and J by 0 bases, with 18 bases between them. Germline V gene lookup returns CDR1 SGHTA and CDR2 FQGNSA. CDR3 protein: CASSFLANRPGSGANVLTF. CDR3 DNA sequence: TGTGCCAGCAGCTTTCTCGCTAATCGCCCAGGCTCTGGGGCCAACGTCCTGACTTTC.

J is TRBJ2-7 and V is TRBV7-8, with D perhaps TRBD1 (6 bases). The germline V and J ends were trimmed by 4 bases and 2 bases, with 12 bases remaining between them. Looked up from germline, CDR1 is SGHVS and CDR2 is FQNEAQ. The CDR3 is 14 residues long. The CDR3 sequence is CASSSGTLAYEQYF. The CDR3 region has the DNA TGTGCCAGCAGCTCCGGGACACTCGCCTACGAGCAGTACTTC.

The CDR3 loop is CASSYRAPQASEQYF. The CDR3 bases are TGTGCCAGCAGTTACAGGGCACCCCAGGCATCCGAGCAGTACTTC. This chain connects TRBV6-5 to TRBJ2-7, with D hard to call. The CDR3 totals 15 residues. Germline-derived CDR1 and CDR2 are MNHEY and SVGAGI. V lost 2 bases, J lost 6 bases, and 17 bases lay in between.

CDR3 sequence (DNA): TGTGCCAGCAGCTCCCGGGCGGGGAACAGGGAGACCCAGTACTTC. This translates into CASSSRAGNRETQYF. V usage is TRBV9 and J usage is TRBJ2-5; TRBD2 is a possible D gene (6 bases). The CDR3 is made up of 15 amino acids. Germline lookup yields CDR1 SGDLS and CDR2 YYNGEE. With 4 bases removed from V and 5 bases from J, the gap between germline ends came to 18 bases. The full variable domain, rest sourced from reference TRBV9 and TRBJ2-5, is DSGVTQTPKHLITATGQRVTLRCSPRSGDLSVYWYQQSLDQGLQFLIQYYNGEERAKGNILERFSAQQFPDLHSELNLSSLELGDSALYFCASSSRAGNRETQYFGPGTRLLVL.

In its sample, this clone was seen once. V usage is TRBV7-9 and J usage is TRBJ1-1; D gene ambiguous. Per germline, CDR1 SEHNR and CDR2 FQNEAQ (reference sequence). The CDR3 is made up of 14 amino acids. Between the trimmed V and J ends, which lost 5 bases and 5 bases, there was a span of 15 bases. CDR3 residues: CASSKVALLTEAFF. CDR3 nucleotide sequence: TGTGCCAGCAGCAAAGTGGCCCTTTTGACTGAAGCTTTCTTT.

The chain recombines TRBV5-4 with TRBJ2-2; 7 nucleotides align to TRBD2. The CDR3 loop spans 15 amino acids. The trim removed 0 bases at V and 1 base at J, leaving 0 bases unmatched. The germline V gene encodes CDR1 SGHNT and CDR2 YYREEE (reference sequence). The CDR3 here is CASSLASGNTGELFF. In DNA form, the CDR3 reads TGTGCCAGCAGCTTGGCTAGCGGGAACACCGGGGAGCTGTTTTTT. Based on the CDR3 plus reference TRBV5-4 and TRBJ2-2, the full variable domain is ETGVTQSPTHLIKTRGQQVTLRCSSQSGHNTVSWYQQALGQGPQFIFQYYREEENGRGNFPPRFSGLQFPNYSSELNVNALELDDSALYLCASSLASGNTGELFFGEGSRLTVL.

The chain links TRBV29-1 to TRBJ1-3, with D maybe TRBD1 (5 bases). V lost 8 bases, J lost 2 bases, and 13 bases lay in between. The CDR3 totals 13 residues. Germline V gene data show CDR1 as SQVTM and CDR2 as ANQGSEA. CDR3 sequence (DNA): TGCAGCTCCCCTGGGGCAGCTGGAAACACCATATATTTT. Translated, it gives CSSPGAAGNTIYF.

This clone has only one observation. The chain has TRBV5-8 and TRBJ2-5; no definite D call. There are 14 residues in the CDR3. CDR1 SGHTS and CDR2 YDEGEE come from the germline V gene. Deletions cut 0 bases from V and 1 base from J, with 7 bases between. The CDR3 bases are TGTGCCAGCAGCTTGGTGGCAGCCCAAGAGACCCAGTACTTC. Amino acid sequence: CASSLVAAQETQYF.

V is TRBV5-5 and J is TRBJ1-3; tentatively, D is TRBD1 (5 bases). V shed 0 bases and J shed 0 bases, with 13 bases lying between them. CDR1 and CDR2 from the germline V gene are SGHKS and YYEKEE (reference sequence). The CDR3 extends over 17 amino acids. The CDR3 region is CASSLDDGAYSGNTIYF. The CDR3 DNA sequence: TGTGCCAGCAGCTTGGATGACGGGGCTTACTCTGGAAACACCATATATTTT.

V gene TRBV4-3 combines with J gene TRBJ1-2; tentatively, D is TRBD1 (5 bases). CDR1 is LGHNA, CDR2 YSLEER, per germline. The CDR3 totals 17 residues. V lost 0 bases, J lost 4 bases, and 18 bases lay in between. This chain's CDR3 is CASSQDRESVGTYGYTF. The CDR3 nucleotides are TGCGCCAGCAGCCAAGATAGGGAGAGCGTAGGGACCTATGGCTACACCTTC.